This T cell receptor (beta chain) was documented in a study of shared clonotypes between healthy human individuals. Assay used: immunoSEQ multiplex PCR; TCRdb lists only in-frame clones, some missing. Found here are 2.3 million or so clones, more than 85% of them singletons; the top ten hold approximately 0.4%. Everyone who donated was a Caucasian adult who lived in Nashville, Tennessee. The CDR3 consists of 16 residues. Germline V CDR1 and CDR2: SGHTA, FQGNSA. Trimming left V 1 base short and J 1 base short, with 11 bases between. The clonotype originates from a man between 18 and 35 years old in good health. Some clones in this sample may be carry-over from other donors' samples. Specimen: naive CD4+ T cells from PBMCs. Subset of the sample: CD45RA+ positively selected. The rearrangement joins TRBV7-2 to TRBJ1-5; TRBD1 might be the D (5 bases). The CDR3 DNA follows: TGTGCCAGCAGCTTAGAAGGGGTCGCGAGCAATCAGCCCCAGCATTTT. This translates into CASSLEGVASNQPQHF.